Listed here is a single T cell receptor beta chain. The data originate from a study of blood T cell repertoires in COVID-19. Study information: Sites in the United States, Italy and Spain provided acute and convalescent COVID-19 samples. T cells, B-cell-depleted T cells, or PBMCs provided the cDNA or gDNA that served as material.

Original data processing: Reference gene primer amplification gave nucleated cell count estimates. Repertoires were generated with immunoSEQ multiplex PCR, while TCRdb's copy carries only in-frame clones and drops some. The DNA was the basis for D and trimming; V, J and clone size are from that table. This table holds 30,000 or so clones, 84% found once. Germline V gives CDR1 MNHEY, CDR2 SMNVEV (reference sequence). The CDR3 extends over 13 amino acids. J gave up 3 bases and V 6 bases, and 2 bases lay outside the gene matches. The source of this sequence is a man older than 75 with active COVID-19. Input material: peripheral blood. This chain uses TRBV27 with TRBJ2-3, with 8 bases aligning to TRBD1. CDR3 amino acids: CASRRQGTDTQYF. The CDR3 DNA sequence: TGTGCCAGCAGGAGACAGGGGACAGATACGCAGTATTTT.